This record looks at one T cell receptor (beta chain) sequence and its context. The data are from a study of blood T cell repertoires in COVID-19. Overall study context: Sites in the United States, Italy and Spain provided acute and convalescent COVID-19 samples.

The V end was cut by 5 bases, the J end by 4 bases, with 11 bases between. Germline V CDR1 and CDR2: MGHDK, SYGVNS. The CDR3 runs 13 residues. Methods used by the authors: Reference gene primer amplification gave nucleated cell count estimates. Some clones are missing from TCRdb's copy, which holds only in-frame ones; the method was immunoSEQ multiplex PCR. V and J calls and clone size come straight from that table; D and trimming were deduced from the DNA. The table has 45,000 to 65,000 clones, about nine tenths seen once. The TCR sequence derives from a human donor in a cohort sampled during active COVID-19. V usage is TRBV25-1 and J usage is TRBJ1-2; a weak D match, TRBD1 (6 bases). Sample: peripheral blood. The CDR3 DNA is TGTGCCAGCAGTCGGGACATTGGCTATGGCTACACCTTC. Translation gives CASSRDIGYGYTF.